A single sample is the source of the 10 T cell receptor beta chains below, sequenced in a study of cytomegalovirus exposure and HLA in healthy donors. The study ran its PCR with 60 Vbeta and 13 Jbeta primers. Here immunoSEQ multiplex PCR was the method, and the copy in TCRdb shows in-frame clones only, minus some. The sample includes 120,000 to 150,000 clones, approximately 81% of them seen just once. Input material: PBMCs. The receptors here all came from a woman aged 40 to 50 in good health and CMV-seropositive.

This clone was seen only once. The V and J genes are TRBV18 and TRBJ2-7; TRBD1 might be the D (6 bases). Germline V lookup: CDR1 KGHSH, CDR2 LQKENI. CDR3 length equals 16 residues. V lost 0 bases and J lost 6, with 18 bases in between. The DNA for the CDR3 is TGTGCCAGCTCACCACCGAATAGCAGGGGAAATATCGAGCAGTACTTC. Protein product: CASSPPNSRGNIEQYF.

About this clone: A junction end diverges from the germline sequence, so it may reflect a read error. This sequence joins TRBV7-7 and TRBJ2-2, with 14 bases matching TRBD2. Germline V lookup: CDR1 SSHAT, CDR2 FNYEAQ (reference sequence). This CDR3 region has 18 residues. The CDR3, as DNA: TGTGCTAGCAGCCCGCGACTAGCGGGGGGGCCGGGCACCGGGGAGCTGTTTTTT. Its translation is CASSPRLAGGPGTGELFF.

This clone was counted a single time. The chain employs TRBV5-5 and TRBJ2-3, with TRBD2 matching 13 bases. Germline-derived CDR1 and CDR2 are SGHKS and YYEKEE (reference sequence). There are 16 residues in the CDR3. The junction had 2 bases not matched to a gene; V was cut back by 4 bases and J by 0 bases. CDR3 loop: CASSGGLAGSTDTQYF. CDR3 nucleotide sequence: TGTGCCAGCAGCGGGGGACTAGCGGGAAGCACAGATACGCAGTATTTT.

V gene TRBV7-3 combines with J gene TRBJ2-3, with TRBD2 identical over 9 bases. Losses at the gene ends were 1 base for V and 3 bases for J; bases not matched to a gene: 2. Germline-derived CDR1 and CDR2 are SGHTA and FQGTGA. The CDR3 length is 15 residues. CDR3 bases: TGTGCCAGCAGCTTAAGCGGGGGGGCGACAGATACGCAGTATTTT. Translating it yields CASSLSGGATDTQYF. Combining the CDR3 with reference TRBV7-3 and TRBJ2-3 gives the whole variable domain GAGVSQTPSNKVTEKGKYVELRCDPISGHTALYWYRQSLGQGPEFLIYFQGTGAADDSGLPNDRFFAVRPEGSVSTLKIQRTERGDSAVYLCASSLSGGATDTQYFGPGTRLTVL.

The V call is TRBV4-1, the J call TRBJ2-7, with TRBD2 identical over 11 bases. Per germline, CDR1 MGHRA and CDR2 YSYEKL. The CDR3 spans 17 residues. Trimming removed 3 bases from V and 2 bases from J; junction bases left unmatched: 9. The CDR3 sequence: CASSHGLAGPNPYEQYF. DNA of the CDR3: TGCGCCAGCAGCCACGGACTAGCGGGCCCCAACCCCTACGAGCAGTACTTC.

The chain couples TRBV30 to TRBJ1-2; the D gene is possibly TRBD1 (5 bases). The V gene's germline CDR1 is GTSNPN and CDR2 SVGIG (reference sequence). V lost 4 bases and J 1 base, leaving 7 bases between the germline ends. The CDR3 consists of 12 residues. CDR3 DNA sequence: TGTGCCTGGAAGGGGATTAACTATGGCTACACCTTC. It is translated as CAWKGINYGYTF.

The chain carries TRBV4-1 and TRBJ2-5, with a possible D match to TRBD2 (5 bases). The J call could be wrong; TRBJ2-7 is a better fit for the DNA end. Germline V gives CDR1 MGHRA, CDR2 YSYEKL. There are 16 residues in the CDR3. The chain's CDR3 is CASSQGPAGVDYEQYF. Written as DNA, the CDR3 is TGCGCCAGCAGCCAGGGCCCCGCCGGGGTGGACTACGAGCAGTACTTC.

As regards this clone: Other nucleotide sequences from this sample produce the same CDR3. This chain connects TRBV5-5 to TRBJ1-6, with D possibly being TRBD1 (6 bases). V gave up 2 bases and J gave up 7 bases, with 10 bases separating them. This CDR3 is 14 amino acids long. Per germline, CDR1 SGHKS and CDR2 YYEKEE (reference sequence). The CDR3 sequence is CASSFNRANSPLHF. The CDR3 region has the DNA TGTGCCAGCAGCTTTAACAGGGCGAATTCACCCCTCCACTTT.

This chain connects TRBV19 to TRBJ2-7, with TRBD2 matching 11 bases. The CDR3 loop spans 15 amino acids. CDR1 LNHDA and CDR2 SQIVND come from the germline V gene (reference sequence). Trimming removed 4 bases from V and 6 bases from J; junction bases left unmatched: 8. The CDR3 sequence is CASSKLPGTSGEQYF. DNA of the CDR3: TGTGCCAGTAGTAAACTTCCCGGGACTAGCGGCGAGCAGTACTTC.

V usage is TRBV19 and J usage is TRBJ1-5, with TRBD1 as a possible D gene (5 bases). The CDR3 is 15 residues long. The germline V and J ends were trimmed by 5 bases and 3 bases, with 14 bases remaining between them. Per the germline V gene, CDR1 is LNHDA and CDR2 is SQIVND (reference sequence). The CDR3 loop reads CASSSGQGNNQPQHF. The CDR3 DNA follows: TGTGCCAGTAGTTCGGGTCAGGGCAACAATCAGCCCCAGCATTTT.